Below are 10 T cell receptor beta chains sequenced from a single sample in a study of molecular identifiers for immune sequencing clone quantification. Using its own MiXCR run on the PCR reads, TCRdb lists one record per CDR3 protein. The table shows approximately 500,000 distinct CDR3 sequences, with 25% occurring only once. The sequencing sample was made of naive CD8+ T cells from blood, with Jurkat cell RNA spiked in. The subset is: FACS-sorted CD8+CD4-CCR7+CD45RA+ naive T cells. Receptors were obtained from a human donor in good health. Some libraries in this study had Jurkat cell RNA spiked in.

In this sample, this clonotype turned up many times. This chain links TRBV2 with TRBJ1-1; D is possibly TRBD1 (5 bases). CDR1 SNHLY and CDR2 FYNNEI come from the germline V gene. This CDR3 contains 16 residues. V was shortened by 0 bases and J by 3 bases, with 14 bases between the two germline ends. The CDR3 sequence is CASSEAVDSLDTEAFF. The CDR3 bases are TGTGCCAGCAGTGAAGCTGTAGACAGCCTGGACACTGAAGCTTTCTTT.

This clonotype was detected a few times. The rearrangement joins TRBV4-3 to TRBJ1-2, with D possibly TRBD1 on 6 matching bases. The length of the CDR3 is 14 residues. V was trimmed by 0 bases and J by 6 bases, leaving 11 bases between them. CDR1 is LGHNA, CDR2 YSLEER, per germline. The CDR3 loop is CASSQDRTVNGYTF. For the CDR3, the DNA is TGCGCCAGCAGCCAAGATAGGACAGTAAATGGCTACACCTTC.

This clonotype was detected only once. This rearrangement joins TRBV28 to TRBJ2-1; D gene uncertain. CDR3 length: 15 residues. V was clipped by 1 base and J by 8 bases, with 15 bases between them. Germline assignment: CDR1 MDHEN and CDR2 SYDVKM. The CDR3 sequence is CASSLSGVGMDEQFF. CDR3 sequence (DNA): TGTGCCAGCAGTTTATCGGGTGTGGGTATGGATGAGCAGTTCTTC. The full variable domain, in which reference TRBV28 and TRBJ2-1 provide the parts outside the CDR3, is DVKVTQSSRYLVKRTGEKVFLECVQDMDHENMFWYRQDPGLGLRLIYFSYDVKMKEKGDIPEGYSVSREKKERFSLILESASTNQTSMYLCASSLSGVGMDEQFFGPGTRLTVL.

This chain joins TRBV11-2 and TRBJ2-3, with TRBD2 as a possible D gene (7 bases). Germline-derived CDR1 and CDR2 are SGHAT and FQNNGV. V was trimmed by 8 bases and J by 5 bases, leaving 23 bases between them. CDR3 size: 16 residues. CDR3 DNA sequence: TGTGCCAGCCGCTCCCTGGGGGGGGGGGCCGAAGATACGCAGTATTTT. Translating it yields CASRSLGGGAEDTQYF.

This clonotype was counted once. This sequence may be a read error, since a much larger clone differs from it by one base. This chain connects TRBV5-1 to TRBJ2-7, with TRBD1 as a possible D gene (5 bases). Per germline, CDR1 SGHRS and CDR2 YFSETQ. CDR3 length equals 13 residues. CDR3 region: CASAPGFTYEQSF. The CDR3, as DNA: TGCGCCAGCGCCCCAGGGTTCACCTACGAGCAGTCCTTC.

This clonotype was seen ten or more times. The V and J genes are TRBV27 and TRBJ2-7; D unclear. Germline V gives CDR1 MNHEY, CDR2 SMNVEV (reference sequence). The CDR3 covers 13 residues. The ends were cut back, 6 bases at V and 4 bases at J, with 13 bases in the middle. The CDR3 bases are TGTGCCAGCAGCTCGGGCCCTTCTTACGAGCAGTACTTC. Its protein product is CASSSGPSYEQYF.

This clonotype was picked up many times. The V and J genes are TRBV7-9 and TRBJ2-3, with D possibly matching TRBD2 (5 bases). The CDR3 consists of 15 residues. The V gene lost 6 bases and the J gene lost 7 bases, with 20 bases spanning the gap. Germline V gene data show CDR1 as SEHNR and CDR2 as FQNEAQ (reference sequence). This CDR3 reads CASSSTAEGANTQYF. CDR3 sequence (DNA): TGTGCCAGCAGTTCGACGGCCGAGGGAGCAAATACGCAGTATTTT.

This clonotype was recorded a few times. V usage is TRBV6-5 and J usage is TRBJ2-1, with D perhaps TRBD1 (6 bases). CDR1 MNHEY and CDR2 SVGAGI come from the germline V gene. This CDR3 contains 12 residues. The V gene lost 2 bases and the J gene lost 10 bases, with 9 bases spanning the gap. The CDR3 DNA is TGTGCCAGCAGTTACCCCGGGACAGAGCAGTTCTTC. Its protein is CASSYPGTEQFF.

In this sample, this clonotype turned up many times. V usage is TRBV9 and J usage is TRBJ2-7; weak D call: TRBD2 (6 bases). The CDR3 has 15 residues. Germline CDR1 and CDR2: SGDLS and YYNGEE. V lost 0 bases to trimming and J lost 2 bases, with 12 bases between them. CDR3 coding DNA: TGTGCCAGCAGCGTAGCCGGAGGGCCGGCCTACGAGCAGTACTTC. Translated, it gives CASSVAGGPAYEQYF.

This chain links TRBV20-1 with TRBJ2-7; D perhaps matches TRBD2 (5 bases). Trimming took off 6 bases at V and 1 base at J, with 16 bases between the two ends. Germline assignment: CDR1 DFQATT and CDR2 SNEGSKA (reference sequence). The CDR3 is 14 amino acids. CDR3 sequence: CSAYSAGISYEQYF. The CDR3, as DNA: TGCAGTGCCTACTCCGCCGGGATTTCCTACGAGCAGTACTTC.